These 6 T cell receptor beta chains share one sample of origin, sequenced in a study of CD8 T cells in Susac syndrome. Reverse transcription of roughly 0.5 to 1 ug RNA was carried out with random hexamers. TCRdb processed the immunoSEQ multiplex PCR reads anew with MiXCR; each CDR3 protein has one entry. The data contain around 150,000 distinct CDR3 sequences, around 93% of them singletons. Sequences were obtained from CD8+ T cells from PBMCs. Receptors were obtained from a human donor with Susac syndrome.

J is TRBJ1-1 and V is TRBV19, with 8 positions matching TRBD1. Germline values: CDR1 LNHDA, CDR2 SQIVND (reference sequence). The J segment lost 3 bases and the V segment lost 4 bases, leaving 7 bases of the junction unmatched. The CDR3 loop spans 15 amino acids. The CDR3 loop is CASSTGGQGDTEAFF. As DNA, the CDR3 is TGTGCCAGTAGTACGGGAGGACAGGGTGACACTGAAGCTTTCTTT.

The V call is TRBV7-9, the J call TRBJ2-1, with D tentatively TRBD1 or TRBD2 (6 bases each). The V end lost 6 bases, the J end lost 4 bases, and 19 bases lay between the germline ends. In germline, CDR1 is SEHNR, CDR2 FQNEAQ (reference sequence). This CDR3 has 16 residues. As DNA, the CDR3 is TGTGCCAGCAGGTCTAGTGTGGAGGGGGTGTACAATGAGCAGTTCTTC. This translates into CASRSSVEGVYNEQFF.

V gene TRBV12-3 or TRBV12-4 combines with J gene TRBJ1-1; D remains ambiguous. Trimming removed 6 bases from V and 4 bases from J, with 15 bases in between. The CDR3 loop spans 14 amino acids. CDR3 residues: CASSPLSTGTEAFF. In nucleotides, the CDR3 is TGTGCCAGCAGCCCCCTTTCAACGGGCACTGAAGCTTTCTTT.

V gene TRBV24-1 combines with J gene TRBJ1-2; no clear D gene. The V end lost 4 bases, the J end lost 7 bases, and 12 bases lay between the germline ends. The CDR3 is 13 residues long. Germline loops: CDR1 KGHDR, CDR2 SFDVKD. The CDR3 region is CATSESRTFGYTF. The CDR3 DNA reads as TGTGCCACCAGTGAATCTAGGACCTTTGGCTACACCTTC.

V and J are TRBV28 and TRBJ2-3, with 14 bases identical to TRBD2. In germline, CDR1 is MDHEN, CDR2 SYDVKM. CDR3 length: 16 amino acids. The V and J ends lost 3 bases and 5 bases, in that order; junction bases with no gene match: 4. CDR3 sequence reads: CASSFSGLAGEDTQYF. DNA of the CDR3: TGTGCCAGCAGTTTCTCGGGACTAGCGGGAGAAGATACGCAGTATTTT.

The chain carries TRBV15 and TRBJ2-7; D is perhaps TRBD1 (6 bases). This CDR3 has 14 amino acids. The germline gives CDR1 LNHNV, CDR2 YYDKDF (reference sequence). The V and J ends lost 1 base and 2 bases respectively, with 9 bases between them. This chain's CDR3 is CATSRGDNPYEQYF. CDR3 bases: TGTGCCACCAGCAGAGGGGACAATCCCTACGAGCAGTACTTC.